This T cell receptor (beta chain) was sequenced for a study of T cells in Graves' hyperthyroidism and ophthalmopathy. RNA transcripts were the template for amplifying TCR beta CDR3 regions. A first-round RT-PCR of the TCR CDR3 used the HTBI primer set. TCRdb re-analysed the multiplex PCR reads in MiXCR, keeping a single row per CDR3 protein. The profile shows around 600,000 distinct CDR3 sequences, roughly 15% of them singletons. Study-wide results and caveats: Blood shared most expanded thyroid clonotypes above 0.001. With a median lead of 6.5 months before onset, the model predicted ophthalmopathy.

This clonotype came up many times. Its cognate antigen is unknown. CDR3 length: 15 residues. Germline values: CDR1 MNHNS, CDR2 SASEGT. Trimming took 0 bases from V and 7 from J, leaving 15 bases between them. The authors obtained PBMCs from roughly 10 ml of fresh peripheral blood. The TCR originated in a woman between 45 and 60 years old with Graves' ophthalmopathy. Sequencing was done on a sample of blood. This rearrangement joins TRBV6-1 to TRBJ1-2; perhaps TRBD1 as D (6 bases). CDR3 DNA: TGTGCCAGCAGTGAAGCGCGCAGGGGTATAGGTGGCTACACCTTC. The encoded protein is CASSEARRGIGGYTF.